This T cell receptor beta chain was documented in a study of OX40 agonist ivuxolimab in advanced cancers. Across the whole study: With a range of roughly 20 to 80, age averaged roughly 60 years, and more than 75% were male. Study outcomes and limitations: Near-lowest levels of clonal expansion characterized partial responders at 0.1-3.0 mg/kg.

Here immunoSEQ multiplex PCR was the method, and the copy in TCRdb shows in-frame clones only, minus some. The sample lists tens of thousands of clones, about 93% occurring once. V was shortened by 5 bases and J by 1 base, with 17 bases between the two germline ends. The germline CDR1 and CDR2 sequences are LNHDA and SQIVND (reference sequence). The CDR3 runs 16 residues. Comments on this clone: Its target is unknown.

V is TRBV19 and J is TRBJ1-1, with D hard to call. The sequences come from CD4+ or CD8+ T cells sorted from blood, collected in a trial of the OX40 agonist ivuxolimab. This receptor was obtained from an adult with an advanced solid tumor such as melanoma, head and neck, liver or kidney cancer. The CDR3 coding sequence is TGTGCCAGTAGTGCCCCTTGGGAGGGCCCGAACACTGAAGCTTTCTTT. The encoded protein is CASSAPWEGPNTEAFF.